This T cell receptor (beta chain) was recorded in a study of blood T cell repertoires in COVID-19. Overall study: Sites in the United States, Italy and Spain provided acute and convalescent COVID-19 samples. Nucleic acid was either cDNA or gDNA, and it came from T cells, B-cell-depleted T cells, or PBMCs.

CDR1 and CDR2 from the germline V gene are MGHDK and SYGVNS. The CDR3 loop spans 15 amino acids. V shed 6 bases and J shed 4 bases, with 18 bases lying between them. Per the original data handling: Using reference gene primer amplification, nucleated cell counts were estimated. Clones were sequenced by immunoSEQ multiplex PCR, and TCRdb holds only the in-frame ones, with some missing. Clone size and V and J calls were adopted from that table, with D and trimming inferred from the DNA. The data hold 100,000 to 150,000 clones, with about 87% observed a single time. Material for sequencing was peripheral blood. The gene calls are TRBV25-1 and TRBJ1-1, with a possible D match to TRBD1 (6 bases). The TCR comes from a woman aged 55-75 years with acute or convalescent COVID-19. The CDR3: CASRPRGAAFTEAFF. DNA of the CDR3: TGTGCCAGCAGACCCAGGGGCGCGGCTTTCACTGAAGCTTTCTTT.